Shown below are 14 T cell receptor beta chains from a single sample sequenced in a study of blood T cell repertoires in COVID-19. Sequenced by immunoSEQ multiplex PCR; TCRdb stores in-frame clones only, minus some. The sample carries roughly 230,000 clones, approximately 84% recorded once. Sequenced input: peripheral blood. These receptors all come from a man in his forties or fifties with acute or convalescent COVID-19.

V gene TRBV6-5 combines with J gene TRBJ1-1; D gene ambiguous. There are 14 residues in the CDR3. CDR1 and CDR2 (germline): MNHEY, SVGAGI. Trimming cost V 9 bases and J 4 bases, with 18 bases left between them. The DNA of the CDR3 is TGTGCCAGTTACCGCAGTCAAAGTGCCACTGAAGCTTTCTTT. Translated, it gives CASYRSQSATEAFF.

The chain has TRBV21-1 and TRBJ2-2; the D call in the table, TRBD1, was not verified against the DNA. TRBV21-1 is given as a pseudogene. This CDR3 region has 16 residues. The CDR3 spells CASKAQTLPNTGELFF. CDR3 nucleotides: TGTGCCAGCAAGGCTCAGACACTCCCGAACACCGGGGAGCTGTTTTTT.

This chain links TRBV10-3 with TRBJ1-2; 9 bases are shared with TRBD1. Trimming at V came to 4 bases and at J to 4 bases, leaving 7 bases not matched to a gene. CDR3 length: 15 amino acids. Germline V gene sequence: CDR1 ENHRY, CDR2 SYGVKD. CDR3 DNA sequence: TGTGCCATCAGTGGGGGGACAGGGCGGGCCTATGGCTACACCTTC. This gives the protein CAISGGTGRAYGYTF.

The chain's CDR3 is CASSHPSLRAEQFF. The CDR3 nucleotides are TGTGCCAGCAGTCACCCGTCTCTGCGGGCTGAGCAGTTCTTC. The chain joins TRBV6-5 to TRBJ2-1; D is possibly TRBD2 (5 bases). The V end was cut by 5 bases, the J end by 9 bases, with 17 bases between. In germline, CDR1 is MNHEY, CDR2 SVGAGI. The CDR3 is 14 amino acids.

The rearrangement joins TRBV5-1 to TRBJ2-7; tentative D call: TRBD1 (5 bases). The germline gives CDR1 SGHRS, CDR2 YFSETQ. The V end lost 4 bases, the J end lost 5 bases, and 10 bases lay between the germline ends. There are 12 residues in the CDR3. CDR3 residues: CASSLGQNEQYF. The CDR3 DNA follows: TGCGCCAGCAGCCTCGGACAAAACGAGCAGTACTTC.

This chain connects TRBV30 to TRBJ2-1, with D maybe TRBD2 (6 bases). The V end lost 5 bases, the J end lost 7 bases, and 9 bases lay between the germline ends. This CDR3 spans 11 amino acids. The V gene's germline CDR1 is GTSNPN and CDR2 SVGIG (reference sequence). Here the CDR3 reads CAWPGENEQFF. DNA for the CDR3: TGTGCCTGGCCGGGGGAGAATGAGCAGTTCTTC.

This clone was observed a single time. This sequence joins TRBV5-6 and TRBJ1-2; perhaps TRBD1 as D (5 bases). Trimming pared 0 bases from V and 4 bases from J, leaving 10 bases between. This CDR3 is built from 14 residues. Germline V gives CDR1 SGHDT, CDR2 YYEEEE. This CDR3 is CASSLDQGVYGYTF. CDR3 coding DNA: TGTGCCAGCAGCTTGGACCAGGGTGTCTATGGCTACACCTTC.

The V call is TRBV6-1, the J call TRBJ1-2; D unresolved. Germline V lookup: CDR1 MNHNS, CDR2 SASEGT. V lost 3 bases to trimming and J lost 6 bases, with 11 bases between them. The CDR3 covers 13 residues. As DNA, the CDR3 is TGTGCCAGCAGTGACAGTTTCGCAAATGGCTACACCTTC. It is translated as CASSDSFANGYTF.

V usage is TRBV18 and J usage is TRBJ2-1; 8 nucleotides match TRBD1. The germline CDR1 and CDR2 sequences are KGHSH and LQKENI. Trimming took 3 bases from V and 5 from J; bases not matched to a gene: 3. The CDR3 extends over 14 amino acids. The CDR3 reads CASSPDRGNNEQFF. The CDR3 bases are TGTGCCAGCTCACCTGACAGGGGTAACAATGAGCAGTTCTTC.

This clone was detected only a few times. The V and J genes are TRBV27 and TRBJ2-2; 8 bases map to TRBD1. V lost 0 bases and J lost 7; bases outside the gene matches: 10. This CDR3 spans 17 amino acids. Germline V gene sequence: CDR1 MNHEY, CDR2 SMNVEV (reference sequence). CDR3 DNA sequence: TGTGCCAGCAGTTTATCCGGACAGGGTCCTCAAGTCGGGGAGCTGTTTTTT. This gives the protein CASSLSGQGPQVGELFF.

The V call is TRBV24-1, the J call TRBJ1-1, with a tentative D call TRBD1 (5 bases). CDR3 length equals 13 residues. The germline CDR1 and CDR2 sequences are KGHDR and SFDVKD. V was pared by 4 bases and J by 7 bases, with 12 bases between. CDR3 nucleotide sequence: TGTGCCACCAGTGAGAATGACAGCGTTGAAGCTTTCTTT. This sequence encodes CATSENDSVEAFF.

The J gene is TRBJ2-1, the V gene TRBV29-1, with 10 bases matching TRBD2. With V trimmed by 6 bases and J by 4 bases, 6 bases remained unmatched. The CDR3 totals 14 residues. Germline CDR1 SQVTM, CDR2 ANQGSEA. The CDR3 sequence is CSVVTSGIYNEQFF. The CDR3, as DNA: TGCAGCGTAGTTACTAGCGGGATTTACAATGAGCAGTTCTTC.

The chain is built from TRBV9 and TRBJ2-7, with 10 bases aligning to TRBD1. Losses at the gene ends were 2 bases for V and 3 bases for J; bases not matched to a gene: 8. In germline, CDR1 is SGDLS, CDR2 YYNGEE. CDR3 length: 16 amino acids. Here the CDR3 DNA reads TGTGCCAGCAGCGTTGGGGGGACAGGGGACATCTACGAGCAGTACTTC. Translating gives CASSVGGTGDIYEQYF.

This chain links TRBV2 with TRBJ2-7; 10 nucleotides line up with TRBD1. CDR3 size: 14 residues. V dropped 3 bases and J dropped 4; count of bases not matched to a gene: 3. CDR1 is SNHLY, CDR2 FYNNEI, per germline. The CDR3 DNA sequence: TGTGCCAGCAGTGAGGGGGGACAGGGGTACGAGCAGTACTTC. Protein product: CASSEGGQGYEQYF.